Listed below are T cell receptor beta chains from one sample, sequenced in a study of cytotoxic CD8 clonotypes in ibrutinib-treated CLL. The assay was immunoSEQ multiplex PCR, and TCRdb's table has in-frame clones only and misses some. The data show about 130,000 clones, roughly 88% seen once. The sequencing used PBMCs, collected after 24 months of ibrutinib treatment. The receptors shown here come from a human donor with chronic lymphocytic leukemia. CDR3s include the opening cysteine and the closing phenylalanine or tryptophan.

cdr3_aa: CASSPPIRDVGIYTEAFF; cdr3_length: 18; v_call: TRBV7-9
cdr3_aa: CASSYGGRGANVLTF; cdr3_length: 15; v_call: TRBV6-5
cdr3_aa: CASGLQGQPQHF; cdr3_length: 12; v_call: TRBV6-6
cdr3_aa: CASSRGSGPQHF; cdr3_length: 12; v_call: TRBV11-2
cdr3_aa: CASSLVGEKLFF; cdr3_length: 12; v_call: TRBV7-2
cdr3_aa: CASGTSGGSTDTQYF; cdr3_length: 15; v_call: TRBV9
cdr3_aa: CASSARLPGNGGGSPLHF; cdr3_length: 18; v_call: TRBV4-3
cdr3_aa: CASSQQGDYGYTF; cdr3_length: 13; v_call: TRBV4-1
cdr3_aa: CASTRALPAGANVLTF; cdr3_length: 16; v_call: TRBV28
cdr3_aa: CASSLGQGSYNEQFF; cdr3_length: 15; v_call: TRBV7-2
cdr3_aa: CASSAAGNYEQYF; cdr3_length: 13; v_call: TRBV9
cdr3_aa: CASSLSRGANGDTEAFF; cdr3_length: 17; v_call: TRBV28
cdr3_aa: CASSRQGAVAEAFF; cdr3_length: 14; v_call: TRBV5-6
cdr3_aa: CAISESSGMNTEAFF; cdr3_length: 15; v_call: TRBV10-3
cdr3_aa: CASSLCRGRPNCNQPQHF; cdr3_length: 18; v_call: TRBV28
cdr3_aa: CASSLAGTYEQYF; cdr3_length: 13; v_call: TRBV11-2
cdr3_aa: CAISESRGSGNTIYF; cdr3_length: 15; v_call: TRBV10-3
cdr3_aa: CAWSVGRRGETQYF; cdr3_length: 14; v_call: TRBV30
cdr3_aa: CASRSRIREGTTDTQYF; cdr3_length: 17; v_call: TRBV12-2
cdr3_aa: CASSYSRPRTDTQYF; cdr3_length: 15; v_call: TRBV6-6
cdr3_aa: CASSYQIFGGTEQYF; cdr3_length: 15; v_call: TRBV4-1
cdr3_aa: CASSRSLGGSYEQYF; cdr3_length: 15; v_call: TRBV27
cdr3_aa: CASRSRVKMGETQYF; cdr3_length: 15; v_call: TRBV5-1
cdr3_aa: CASGLAGGSVDEQYF; cdr3_length: 15; v_call: TRBV11-2
cdr3_aa: CASSSGQGTLGGYTF; cdr3_length: 15; v_call: TRBV28
cdr3_aa: CASSPPTGLGTDTQYF; cdr3_length: 16; v_call: TRBV18
cdr3_aa: CASSENRVINQPQHF; cdr3_length: 15; v_call: TRBV5-5
cdr3_aa: CASRGGSGTVYGYTF; cdr3_length: 15; v_call: TRBV28
cdr3_aa: CASFRDKGNEQYF; cdr3_length: 13; v_call: TRBV28
cdr3_aa: CASRTGGAGTGELFF; cdr3_length: 15; v_call: TRBV2